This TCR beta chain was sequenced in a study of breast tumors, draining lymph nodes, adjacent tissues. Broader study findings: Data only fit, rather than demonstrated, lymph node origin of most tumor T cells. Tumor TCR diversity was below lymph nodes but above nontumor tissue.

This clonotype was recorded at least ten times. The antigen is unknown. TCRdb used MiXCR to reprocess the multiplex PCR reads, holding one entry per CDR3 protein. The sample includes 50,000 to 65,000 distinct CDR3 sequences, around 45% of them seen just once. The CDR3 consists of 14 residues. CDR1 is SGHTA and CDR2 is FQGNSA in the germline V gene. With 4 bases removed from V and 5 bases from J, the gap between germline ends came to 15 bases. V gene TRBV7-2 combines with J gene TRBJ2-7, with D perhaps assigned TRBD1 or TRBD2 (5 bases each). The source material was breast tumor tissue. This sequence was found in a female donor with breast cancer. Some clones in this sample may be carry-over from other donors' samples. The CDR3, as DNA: TGTGCCAGCAGCTCCCGAGGGGCGCAGGACGAGCAGTACTTC. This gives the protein CASSSRGAQDEQYF.